This T cell receptor beta chain was recovered during a study of T cells expressing NK-cell markers. Overall study results and limits: Of CD8+ T cells, roughly 1.0-8% belonged to dominant NKG2C+ clonotypes in several donors.

The CDR3 is 14 residues long. The V gene's germline CDR1 is SGHVS and CDR2 FQNEAQ. TCRdb derives one entry per CDR3 protein from the 5' RACE reads, leaving out DNA. The listing contains about 260,000 distinct CDR3 sequences. Comment on this clonotype: What it binds is not known.

J is TRBJ2-5 and V is TRBV7-8; the D gene TCRdb calls, TRBD1, cannot be checked with no DNA. This TCR was sampled from a man aged 18-30 years in good health. The source material was blood T cells: a sorted CD56 or NKG2C T cell subset, CD4+ or CD8+ T cells, or bulk PBMC T cells (not recorded which). The CDR3 loop reads CASSYGTVQETQYF.